This T cell receptor (beta chain) was sequenced for a study of T cells in tuberculosis. Whole-study results and caveats: GEM motif frequencies gave about 70% accuracy; the GMM repertoire gave roughly 90%.

As to this clone: As yet, its antigen is unknown.

Latent tuberculosis screening used tuberculin skin test and IGRA at entry. The germline gives CDR1 ENHRY, CDR2 SYGVKD. The CDR3 length is 14 residues. The germline V and J ends were trimmed by 3 bases and 3 bases, with 9 bases remaining between them. Repertoires were generated with immunoSEQ multiplex PCR, while TCRdb's copy carries only in-frame clones and drops some. This repertoire shows 40,000 to 45,000 clones, around 94% found once; its top ten account for roughly 2%. The source material was PBMCs. The chain is built from TRBV10-3 and TRBJ1-5, with a tentative D call TRBD1 (6 bases). The sequence derives from a donor between 10 and 35 years old with latent tuberculosis or without tuberculosis infection. Some clones in this sample may be carry-over from other donors' samples. The CDR3 DNA sequence: TGTGCCATCAGTGAAAAGGGGGACAATCAGCCCCAGCATTTT. It codes for CAISEKGDNQPQHF.